The 23 T cell receptor beta chains in this list originate from one sample, sequenced in a study of radiation and T cells in renal cell carcinoma. As to time point: blood 4 weeks post-SBRT, at nephrectomy. Described treatment: 15 Gy SBRT to primary tumor, nephrectomy 4 weeks later. Assay used: immunoSEQ multiplex PCR; TCRdb lists only in-frame clones, some missing. The sample carries 140,000 or so clones, 80% to 90% recorded once. The material was blood, obtained from a patient whose treatment included radiotherapy and nephrectomy. The receptors originated from a woman aged 50 to 60 with renal cell carcinoma.

This clone was found once. The V and J genes are TRBV6-5 and TRBJ2-3, with D tentatively TRBD1 (6 bases). Trimming left V 8 bases short and J 0 bases short, with 15 bases between. The CDR3 length is 15 residues. From germline, CDR1 is MNHEY and CDR2 SVGAGI. DNA of the CDR3: TGTGCCAGCCCTCCGGGGACACATAGCACAGATACGCAGTATTTT. Protein sequence: CASPPGTHSTDTQYF.

The rearrangement joins TRBV7-8 to TRBJ2-3; unclear D gene. CDR3 length equals 17 residues. V lost 5 bases and J 0 bases, leaving 18 bases between the germline ends. The germline CDR1 and CDR2 sequences are SGHVS and FQNEAQ. The CDR3 is CASSHLREGLSTDTQYF. The CDR3, as DNA: TGTGCCAGCAGCCATCTTCGTGAAGGCCTTAGCACAGATACGCAGTATTTT.

This chain connects TRBV5-1 to TRBJ1-2, with D unclear. Germline CDR1 SGHRS, CDR2 YFSETQ. V was pared by 1 base and J by 4 bases, with 11 bases between. The CDR3 length is 14 residues. The CDR3 DNA is TGCGCCAGCAGCTTGACCCAGGATGGCTATGGCTACACCTTC. Translation gives CASSLTQDGYGYTF.

V is TRBV4-2 and J is TRBJ2-5; weak D call: TRBD2 (6 bases). Trimming stripped 1 base from V and 3 bases from J, with 9 bases between. Germline V lookup: CDR1 LGHNA, CDR2 YNFKEQ. The CDR3 covers 14 residues. The DNA of the CDR3 is TGTGCCAGCAGCCAAGTTGGCGGGGAAGAGACCCAGTACTTC. Translation gives CASSQVGGEETQYF.

This chain connects TRBV25-1 to TRBJ2-1; a possible D gene is TRBD1 (6 bases). The CDR3 has 12 residues. Between the trimmed V and J ends, which lost 11 bases and 4 bases, there was a span of 12 bases. The V gene's germline CDR1 is MGHDK and CDR2 SYGVNS. The CDR3 nucleotides read TGTGCCTTGCGGACAGCTTACAATGAGCAGTTCTTC. This encodes CALRTAYNEQFF.

This clone was seen just once. The V call is TRBV11-2, the J call TRBJ2-5; D perhaps matches TRBD1 (5 bases). Germline CDR1 is SGHAT and CDR2 is FQNNGV. With 5 bases removed from V and 1 base from J, the gap between germline ends came to 8 bases. This CDR3 region has 13 residues. The CDR3 bases are TGTGCCAGCAGCCCAGGGATCCAAGAGACCCAGTACTTC. Protein sequence: CASSPGIQETQYF.

The chain is built from TRBV18 and TRBJ1-4; 9 bases are a match to TRBD1. Germline-derived CDR1 and CDR2 are KGHSH and LQKENI. V lost 5 bases, J lost 5 bases, and 3 bases stayed unmatched. This CDR3 has 14 amino acids. The CDR3 reads CASSRGTGNEKLFF. CDR3 coding DNA: TGTGCCAGCTCAAGAGGGACAGGGAATGAAAAACTGTTTTTT.

The chain recombines TRBV7-2 with TRBJ2-5; possibly TRBD1 for D (5 bases). Germline V gene sequence: CDR1 SGHTA, CDR2 FQGNSA. V lost 1 base and J lost 3, with 9 bases in between. This CDR3 is 14 amino acids long. The CDR3 nucleotides are TGTGCCAGCAGCTTAGTGGGCAGGGAAGAGACCCAGTACTTC. Translating gives CASSLVGREETQYF.

The chain carries TRBV7-8 and TRBJ2-3; TRBD1 might be the D (6 bases). The CDR3 runs 16 residues. Trimming took off 0 bases at V and 3 bases at J, with 13 bases between the two ends. Germline assignment: CDR1 SGHVS and CDR2 FQNEAQ. CDR3 DNA: TGTGCCAGCAGCTTAGCGGTTCAGGGGACGACAGATACGCAGTATTTT. Translation gives CASSLAVQGTTDTQYF.

The chain is built from TRBV21-1 and TRBJ2-5; the table's D call of TRBD1 was not tested on the DNA. TRBV21-1 is shown as a pseudogene. CDR3 length: 16 residues. Written as DNA, the CDR3 is TGTGCCAGCAGCAAAGAAACAGGTGGTTGGGGAGAGACCCAGTACTTC. This gives the protein CASSKETGGWGETQYF.

This clone was observed a single time. This chain connects TRBV4-3 to TRBJ1-5; the D is unclear. Germline CDR1 reads LGHNA; CDR2 reads YSLEER. This CDR3 contains 15 residues. V shed 3 bases and J shed 0 bases, with 9 bases lying between them. This chain's CDR3 is CASSHALSSNQPQHF. CDR3 nucleotide sequence: TGCGCCAGCAGCCACGCCCTTTCTAGCAATCAGCCCCAGCATTTT.

V gene TRBV11-1 combines with J gene TRBJ2-3; D call uncertain. CDR3 length equals 12 residues. From germline, CDR1 is SGHAT and CDR2 FQDESV (reference sequence). V lost 10 bases, J lost 2 bases, and 10 bases lay in between. CDR3 in amino acids: CATTTATDTQYF. In nucleotides, the CDR3 is TGTGCCACCACGACTGCCACAGATACGCAGTATTTT. The full variable domain, its missing parts supplied by reference TRBV11-1 and TRBJ2-3, is EAEVAQSPRYKITEKSQAVAFWCDPISGHATLYWYRQILGQGPELLVQFQDESVVDDSQLPKDRFSAERLKGVDSTLKIQPAELGDSAMYLCATTTATDTQYFGPGTRLTVL.

This clone was seen ten or more times. V gene TRBV7-8 combines with J gene TRBJ2-2; D ambiguous. Per germline, CDR1 SGHVS and CDR2 FQNEAQ. V was pared by 5 bases and J by 1 base, with 8 bases between. The CDR3 is 14 amino acids. As DNA, the CDR3 is TGTGCCAGCAGCGTTACGGGGAACACCGGGGAGCTGTTTTTT. This codes for CASSVTGNTGELFF.

The J gene is TRBJ1-1, the V gene TRBV11-2; D gene ambiguous. The CDR3 contains 13 residues. Germline V gives CDR1 SGHAT, CDR2 FQNNGV. Trimming pared 6 bases from V and 4 bases from J, leaving 12 bases between. DNA for the CDR3: TGTGCCAGCAGTCTCGAAGGGTCCACTGAAGCTTTCTTT. Protein: CASSLEGSTEAFF.

This chain links TRBV5-4 with TRBJ1-2; D is ambiguous. The CDR3 covers 15 residues. Germline V gene data show CDR1 as SGHNT and CDR2 as YYREEE (reference sequence). V was trimmed by 6 bases and J by 4 bases, leaving 19 bases between them. The CDR3 here is CASTPLELPSYGYTF. The CDR3 nucleotides are TGTGCCAGCACCCCTTTGGAGTTGCCGAGCTATGGCTACACCTTC.

V is TRBV5-1 and J is TRBJ2-3, with TRBD2 matching over 10 bases. Looked up from germline, CDR1 is SGHRS and CDR2 is YFSETQ. CDR3 length: 15 residues. V shed 4 bases and J 3 bases; nucleotides not matched to a gene: 5. CDR3: CASSVTSGVTDTQYF. For the CDR3, the DNA is TGCGCCAGCAGCGTTACTAGCGGGGTAACAGATACGCAGTATTTT.

This clone was counted between two and nine times. The V call is TRBV4-3, the J call TRBJ1-2; a weak D match, TRBD1 (5 bases). Trimming removed 0 bases from V and 4 bases from J, with 15 bases in between. The germline V gene encodes CDR1 LGHNA and CDR2 YSLEER. The CDR3 runs 16 residues. For the CDR3, the DNA is TGCGCCAGCAGCCAAGAACTCAACGAGGGGACCTATGGCTACACCTTC. Translated: CASSQELNEGTYGYTF.

The chain links TRBV30 to TRBJ2-3; D is perhaps TRBD1 (5 bases). Trimming left V 2 bases short and J 0 bases short, with 9 bases between. The CDR3 consists of 14 residues. Germline CDR1 and CDR2: GTSNPN and SVGIG (reference sequence). The CDR3: CAWSRDSSTDTQYF. CDR3 bases: TGTGCCTGGAGTCGAGACAGTAGCACAGATACGCAGTATTTT.

This clone has only one observation. The V and J genes are TRBV6-5 and TRBJ2-5; D might be TRBD2 (6 bases). Germline V gene lookup returns CDR1 MNHEY and CDR2 SVGAGI. The CDR3 has 14 amino acids. V was clipped by 2 bases and J by 5 bases, with 12 bases between them. The CDR3 DNA follows: TGTGCCAGCAGTTACGGAGGGAGCCGCGAGACCCAGTACTTC. This sequence encodes CASSYGGSRETQYF.

The rearrangement uses TRBV28 and TRBJ2-7; D is uncertain. Looked up from germline, CDR1 is MDHEN and CDR2 is SYDVKM. Trimming pared 2 bases from V and 4 bases from J, leaving 6 bases between. This CDR3 comprises 12 residues. In nucleotides, the CDR3 is TGTGCCAGCAGTTTACGAGATTACGAGCAGTACTTC. It is translated as CASSLRDYEQYF. The full variable domain, in which reference TRBV28 and TRBJ2-7 provide the parts outside the CDR3, is DVKVTQSSRYLVKRTGEKVFLECVQDMDHENMFWYRQDPGLGLRLIYFSYDVKMKEKGDIPEGYSVSREKKERFSLILESASTNQTSMYLCASSLRDYEQYFGPGTRLTVT.

Remarks on this clone: The junction and the germline gene differ at one end; a read error may be behind it. V gene TRBV6-6 combines with J gene TRBJ2-7; 11 bases map to TRBD1. The germline CDR1 and CDR2 sequences are MNHNY and SVGAGI (reference sequence). The CDR3 has 13 amino acids. The CDR3 here is CASSYTSSGTGGF. CDR3 coding DNA: TGTGCCAGCAGTTACACAAGCTCCGGGACAGGGGGGTTC.

V usage is TRBV5-4 and J usage is TRBJ2-7, with no clear D. This CDR3 contains 13 residues. Trimming shortened V by 0 bases and J by 6 bases, and 10 bases separated the two germline ends. Germline CDR1 SGHNT, CDR2 YYREEE (reference sequence). The CDR3 is CASSLDPPAEQYF. In nucleotides, the CDR3 is TGTGCCAGCAGCTTGGACCCCCCCGCCGAGCAGTACTTC.

This clone was found once. The V and J genes are TRBV18 and TRBJ1-1, with 9 bases identical to TRBD1. Germline lookup yields CDR1 KGHSH and CDR2 LQKENI. Trimming at V came to 4 bases and at J to 5 bases, leaving 5 bases not matched to a gene. The CDR3 loop spans 14 amino acids. CDR3 amino acids: CASSLGQGRTEAFF. In nucleotides, the CDR3 is TGTGCCAGCTCACTCGGACAGGGGAGGACTGAAGCTTTCTTT.